A single sample is the source of the 12 T cell receptor beta chains below, sequenced in a study of T cells in Graves' hyperthyroidism and ophthalmopathy. TCR beta CDR3 sequences were amplified from RNA transcripts. Using the HTBI primer set, a first-round RT-PCR was run on the TCR CDR3. TCRdb reprocessed the multiplex PCR reads via MiXCR and lists one record per CDR3 protein. The repertoire holds approximately 610,000 distinct CDR3 sequences, with approximately 15% as singletons. The sequenced sample was blood. These receptors came from a woman in her thirties or forties with Graves' ophthalmopathy.

This clonotype was detected many times. This chain joins TRBV9 and TRBJ2-7; 11 bases fit TRBD2. The CDR3 spans 17 residues. CDR1 is SGDLS and CDR2 is YYNGEE in the germline V gene. The V and J ends lost 0 bases and 6 bases, in that order; junction bases with no gene match: 11. The CDR3 sequence: CASSVAPSLAGDSEQYF. DNA of the CDR3: TGTGCCAGCAGCGTAGCCCCTTCACTAGCGGGAGATTCCGAGCAGTACTTC.

This clonotype has a count of ten or more. The chain is built from TRBV29-1 and TRBJ2-5; D may be TRBD1 (6 bases). V dropped 6 bases and J dropped 5 bases, with 19 bases sitting between them. Per the germline V gene, CDR1 is SQVTM and CDR2 is ANQGSEA. The CDR3 has 14 residues. Written as DNA, the CDR3 is TGCAGCGTCCGCGGACTGGGACATTGGGAGACCCAGTACTTC. Its translation: CSVRGLGHWETQYF.

This clonotype was observed a single time. V and J are TRBV6-2 or TRBV6-3 and TRBJ2-5; 8 bases agree with TRBD2. The trim removed 2 bases at V and 5 bases at J, leaving 4 bases unmatched. The CDR3 is made up of 14 amino acids. In germline, CDR1 is MNHEY, CDR2 SVGEGT. CDR3 bases: TGTGCCAGCAGTTACAGCGGGAGTCTGGAGACCCAGTACTTC. This codes for CASSYSGSLETQYF.

The gene calls are TRBV6-1 and TRBJ1-3, with 10 bases that match TRBD1. Germline loops: CDR1 MNHNS, CDR2 SASEGT. Trimming cost V 8 bases and J 0 bases; bases outside gene matches: 7. The CDR3 spans 16 residues. The DNA of the CDR3 is TGTGCCAGCCTCTGGACAGGGGGAAGCTCTGGAAACACCATATATTTT. Amino acid sequence: CASLWTGGSSGNTIYF.

The CDR3, as DNA: TGCAGTGCTAAATTATTGTGGGACAGGGTACATCGGGACTACACCTTC. This sequence encodes CSAKLLWDRVHRDYTF. The chain combines TRBV20-1 with TRBJ1-2; TRBD1 agrees at 9 bases. The CDR3 is 16 amino acids. Trimming cost V 4 bases and J 10 bases; bases outside gene matches: 19. Per germline, CDR1 DFQATT and CDR2 SNEGSKA (reference sequence).

The chain uses TRBV6-2 or TRBV6-3 and TRBJ2-7; the match to TRBD2 covers 9 bases. The CDR3 loop spans 17 amino acids. Losses at the gene ends were 6 bases for V and 0 bases for J; bases not matched to a gene: 12. The germline V gene encodes CDR1 MNHEY and CDR2 SVGEGT. Here the CDR3 reads CASSRTTTSGSSYEQYF. DNA for the CDR3: TGTGCCAGCAGCCGAACGACGACTAGCGGTAGCTCCTACGAGCAGTACTTC.

The J gene is TRBJ2-2, the V gene TRBV28; 9 nucleotides align to TRBD2. The CDR3 has 16 amino acids. Trimming removed 6 bases from V and 2 bases from J; junction bases left unmatched: 7. In germline, CDR1 is MDHEN, CDR2 SYDVKM. The CDR3 is CASREPGLANTGELFF. Written as DNA, the CDR3 is TGTGCCAGCAGGGAGCCGGGACTAGCAAACACCGGGGAGCTGTTTTTT.

The V call is TRBV6-1, the J call TRBJ2-7, with 13 bases lining up with TRBD2. The V gene end was trimmed by 10 bases and the J gene end by 5 bases; junction bases not matched to a gene: 5. This CDR3 region has 13 residues. Per the germline V gene, CDR1 is MNHNS and CDR2 is SASEGT. In nucleotides, the CDR3 is TGTGCCACCCGGACTAGCGGGAGTGACGAGCAGTACTTC. Translating it yields CATRTSGSDEQYF.

This clonotype was picked up many times. This chain connects TRBV13 to TRBJ2-7, with a weak D call TRBD2 (6 bases). The germline V gene has CDR1 PRHDT and CDR2 FYEKMQ (reference sequence). V lost 5 bases and J lost 7, with 12 bases in between. This CDR3 region has 12 residues. CDR3 amino acids: CASSAGRGEQYF. CDR3 bases: TGTGCCAGCAGCGCGGGACGAGGGGAGCAGTACTTC.

This clonotype occurred many times. The rearrangement links TRBV6-5 to TRBJ2-7, with D possibly matching TRBD1 (6 bases). CDR1 is MNHEY, CDR2 SVGAGI, per germline. Trimming took off 2 bases at V and 13 bases at J, with 15 bases between the two ends. The CDR3 runs to 12 residues. Here the CDR3 DNA reads TGTGCCAGCAGTTACGATCAGCAGGGGCCTTACTTC. Translating it yields CASSYDQQGPYF.

Only a few counts were recorded for this clonotype. This rearrangement joins TRBV4-1 to TRBJ2-7, with 10 bases fitting TRBD2. V was clipped by 5 bases and J by 5 bases; unmatched bases: 18. The V gene's germline CDR1 is MGHRA and CDR2 YSYEKL. CDR3 length: 18 amino acids. In DNA form, the CDR3 reads TGCGCCAGCAGCTCCTTGGGGCTAGCGGGAGTACGATTCCACGAGCAGTACTTC. Its protein is CASSSLGLAGVRFHEQYF.

This clonotype was found a few times. The rearrangement uses TRBV7-2 and TRBJ2-5, with TRBD1 identical over 7 bases. Germline CDR1 is SGHTA and CDR2 is FQGNSA. The CDR3 is 15 amino acids. V dropped 5 bases and J dropped 5; count of bases not matched to a gene: 11. The CDR3: CASSVYGQVKETQYF. The CDR3 bases are TGTGCCAGCAGCGTTTATGGACAGGTTAAGGAGACCCAGTACTTC.